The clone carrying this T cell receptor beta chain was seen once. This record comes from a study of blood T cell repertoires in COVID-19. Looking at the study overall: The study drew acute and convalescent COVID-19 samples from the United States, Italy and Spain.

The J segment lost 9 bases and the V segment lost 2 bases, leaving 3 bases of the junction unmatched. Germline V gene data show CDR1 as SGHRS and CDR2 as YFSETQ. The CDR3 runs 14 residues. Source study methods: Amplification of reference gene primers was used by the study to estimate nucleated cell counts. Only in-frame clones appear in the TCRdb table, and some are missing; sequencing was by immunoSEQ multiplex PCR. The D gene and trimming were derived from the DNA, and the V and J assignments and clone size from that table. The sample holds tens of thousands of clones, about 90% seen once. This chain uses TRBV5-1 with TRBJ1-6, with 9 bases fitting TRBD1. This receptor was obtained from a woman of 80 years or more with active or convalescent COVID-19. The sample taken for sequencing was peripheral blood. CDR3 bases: TGCGCCAGCAGCTTACAGGGGGCGATTTCACCCCTCCACTTT. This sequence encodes CASSLQGAISPLHF.